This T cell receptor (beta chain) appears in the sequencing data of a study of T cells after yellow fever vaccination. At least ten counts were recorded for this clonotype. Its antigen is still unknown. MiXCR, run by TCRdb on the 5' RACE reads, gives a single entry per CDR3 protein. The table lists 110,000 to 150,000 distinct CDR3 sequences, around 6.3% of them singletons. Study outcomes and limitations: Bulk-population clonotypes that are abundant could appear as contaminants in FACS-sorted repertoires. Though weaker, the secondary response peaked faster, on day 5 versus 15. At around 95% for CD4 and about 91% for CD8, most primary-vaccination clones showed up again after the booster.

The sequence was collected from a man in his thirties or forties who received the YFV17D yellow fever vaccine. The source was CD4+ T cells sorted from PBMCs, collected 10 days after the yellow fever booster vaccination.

CDR3 region: CASSELDSYGYTF. The CDR3 region has the DNA TGTGCCAGCAGTGAACTGGACAGCTATGGCTACACCTTC. The chain carries TRBV6-1 and TRBJ1-2, with D maybe TRBD1 (6 bases). The CDR3 sequence is 13 residues long. V lost 2 bases to trimming and J lost 4 bases, with 8 bases between them. CDR1 is MNHNS, CDR2 SASEGT, per germline.